This T cell receptor beta chain appears in the sequencing data of a study of T-cell memory formation after mild COVID-19. General observations from the study: The CD4+ clones that contracted clustered mainly within CM and EM, and the CD8+ clones concentrated in EMRA.

A single record per CDR3 protein comes from TCRdb applying MiXCR to the 5' RACE reads. The repertoire consists of roughly 130,000 distinct CDR3 sequences, with about 5.9% occurring once and the leading ten covering over 2%. Trimming removed 1 base at V and 11 bases at J, with 16 bases between. Germline V gives CDR1 SGHRS, CDR2 YFSETQ. The CDR3 totals 14 residues. The sample holds a few counts of this clonotype. Its antigen is not known. The source is an adult woman who had mild COVID-19 (a few samples of this study predate the infection). Cell type and time point are not known. The material sequenced was PBMCs or a T cell subset sorted from them (not recorded which). This sequence joins TRBV5-1 and TRBJ2-1; possible D gene TRBD1, 6 bases. In DNA, the CDR3 is TGCGCCAGCAGCTTGCGGCAGGGGATGGATAAGCAGTTCTTC. Translation: CASSLRQGMDKQFF.